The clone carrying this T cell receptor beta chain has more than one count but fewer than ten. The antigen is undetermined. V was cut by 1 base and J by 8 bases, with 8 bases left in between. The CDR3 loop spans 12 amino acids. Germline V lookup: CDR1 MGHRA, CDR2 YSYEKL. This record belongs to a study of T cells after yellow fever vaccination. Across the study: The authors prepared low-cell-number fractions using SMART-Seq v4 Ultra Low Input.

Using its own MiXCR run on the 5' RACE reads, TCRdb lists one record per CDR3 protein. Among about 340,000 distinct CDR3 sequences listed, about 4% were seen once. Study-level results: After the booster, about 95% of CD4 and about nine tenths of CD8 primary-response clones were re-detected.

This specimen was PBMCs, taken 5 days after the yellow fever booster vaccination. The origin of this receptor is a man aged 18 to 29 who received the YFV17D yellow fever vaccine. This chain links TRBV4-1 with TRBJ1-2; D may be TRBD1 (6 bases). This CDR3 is CASSQGTVGYTF. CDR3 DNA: TGCGCCAGCAGCCAAGGGACAGTAGGCTACACCTTC.